This record looks at one T cell receptor (beta chain) sequence and its context. This CDR3 region has 14 residues. The V and J ends lost 6 bases and 2 bases, in that order; junction bases with no gene match: 7. The germline V gene has CDR1 SNHLY and CDR2 FYNNEI. This sample is part of a study of blood T cell repertoires in COVID-19. Assay: immunoSEQ multiplex PCR; the TCRdb copy retains only in-frame clones and omits some. The table records some 140,000 clones, over 70% of them present only once. The sequencing sample was made of peripheral blood. The TCR comes from a man over 45 with active COVID-19. V usage is TRBV2 and J usage is TRBJ2-7; 7 bases fit TRBD2. DNA of the CDR3: TGTGCCAGCAGGGAGTTAGCGGGCACCTACGAGCAGTACTTC. The encoded protein is CASRELAGTYEQYF.